This T cell receptor (beta chain) was found in a study of T cell responses to AZD1222 COVID-19 vaccine (dated by TCRdb to 2020 to 2023). Regarding the complete study: TCR sequencing covered more than 230 trial participants: about 210 given two doses of AZD1222 and 26 given two doses of MenACWY control vaccine. Trial participants were enrolled by age into 18-55, 56-69 and 70-plus year subgroups, with about 150, 28 and 57 TCR-sequenced participants respectively. Study-wide conclusions, independent of this receptor: Vaccine-associated CD4 TCRs spanned the whole spike protein, with dominant responses in regions 160-218 and 743-854. The 56-69-year group was small, and its depth increase did not reach significance, likely because of low power. Because no day 14 peak-response samples were available, the repertoires could be characterized only after the peak T cell response. Most participants were white British and females outnumbered males, and the authors suggested that clonal diversity may have been underestimated. Conclusions about previously exposed vaccinees are limited because only six or seven AZD1222 recipients were SARS-CoV-2 seropositive at baseline. Nearly half of unique spike-specific TCRs reportedly recognized epitopes outside regions mutated in the B.1.351 and B.1.1.7 variants. Spike-specific TCR breadth and depth rose significantly after two AZD1222 doses compared with day 0 and with MenACWY recipients.

Note on this clone: No cognate antigen has been identified for it. No quality values exist for individual bases; no much larger clone is one base distant.

From cysteine to phenylalanine, the CDR3 is 13 amino acids long. CDR3 DNA is the only sequence kept; it has 39 bases, read in frame from the first base. For this chain, trimming is 7 bases at the V end and 3 bases at the J end, and the number of junction bases without a gene match is 6. The germline V gene supplies CDR1 MDHEN and CDR2 SYDVKM. The CDR3 regions of human TCRbeta chains were analyzed by immunosequencing. The original pipeline was this. Repertoire TCRs were checked for matches against a reference library of SARS-CoV-2-specific TCRs that had been generated using the MIRA antigen-specificity platform. Breadth meant the fraction of unique TCRs that were SARS-CoV-2-associated, whereas depth meant the fraction of total T cells that were SARS-CoV-2-associated. Using the MIRA data, each spike-specific TCR was mapped to the spike region that the TCR reacts to and placed in a CD4 or CD8 class. Log10-transformed breadth and depth values were compared by one-way ANOVA with Sidak's multiple comparisons tests. Sourced from immuneACCESS, this table was stored by TCRdb with only in-frame sequences that have V and J called. A share of the clones is absent; for the studies checked, an unresolved V gene accounts for under half, and the remainder has no known explanation. V, J and clone size are those of that table, while D and trimming were read from the DNA. This sample comprises 150,000 to 190,000 clones, roughly 90% of them detected only once. About 1.6% of the sample belongs to the ten largest clones.

In the paper's terms, the time point label means: about 28 days (+/-7) after the second vaccine dose. Because spike-specific TCR depth and breadth did not differ between the two schedules, AZD1222 recipients who got a second dose at roughly 4 weeks were pooled with those who got a second dose at roughly 12 weeks. Samples from vaccinated people were obtained from the UK trials COV001 and COV002, which included a single-blind randomized controlled phase 2/3 trial of AZD1222 (ChAdOx1 nCoV-19) in healthy adults. For TCRbeta chain sequencing, PBMC samples were collected from trial participants at day 0 and at day 28 after the second dose.

The receptor's source is an adult who received the AZD1222 COVID-19 vaccine. The receptor chain draws on TRBV28 and TRBJ2-7, with TRBD1 matching 7 junction bases. The sample consisted of peripheral blood, taken 28 days after the second AZD1222 dose. For the CDR3, the sequence is CASTTGAGYEQYF. In nucleotides, the sequence is TGTGCCAGCACAACAGGGGCGGGCTACGAGCAGTACTTC.